The clone carrying this T cell receptor beta chain came up once. The target antigen is unknown. The data derive from a study of PD-L1 blockade in urothelial cancer. Overall study: Once treatment had started, blood was analyzed at 3 weeks (second dose) and again at 6 weeks.

Regarding the study as a whole: Durable-benefit patients had greater expansion of tumor-associated blood clones at 3 weeks.

Time point denoted: pretreatment peripheral blood. It was locally advanced or metastatic urothelial carcinoma that patients had. Germline CDR1 is ENHRY and CDR2 is SYGVKD. V trimming: 4 bases; J trimming: 0 bases; junction bases outside the gene matches: 3. This CDR3 spans 15 amino acids. Assay: immunoSEQ multiplex PCR; the TCRdb copy retains only in-frame clones and omits some. The sample contains just under 65,000 clones, approximately 75% of which appear only once. This chain connects TRBV10-3 to TRBJ1-3, with 7 positions matching TRBD1. Sample: PBMCs, taken around atezolizumab (anti-PD-L1) treatment. This clonotype was obtained from a man aged 65 to 79 with urothelial cancer. This chain's CDR3 is CAISGDRRSGNTIYF. The CDR3 DNA sequence: TGTGCCATCAGTGGGGACAGACGCTCTGGAAACACCATATATTTT.